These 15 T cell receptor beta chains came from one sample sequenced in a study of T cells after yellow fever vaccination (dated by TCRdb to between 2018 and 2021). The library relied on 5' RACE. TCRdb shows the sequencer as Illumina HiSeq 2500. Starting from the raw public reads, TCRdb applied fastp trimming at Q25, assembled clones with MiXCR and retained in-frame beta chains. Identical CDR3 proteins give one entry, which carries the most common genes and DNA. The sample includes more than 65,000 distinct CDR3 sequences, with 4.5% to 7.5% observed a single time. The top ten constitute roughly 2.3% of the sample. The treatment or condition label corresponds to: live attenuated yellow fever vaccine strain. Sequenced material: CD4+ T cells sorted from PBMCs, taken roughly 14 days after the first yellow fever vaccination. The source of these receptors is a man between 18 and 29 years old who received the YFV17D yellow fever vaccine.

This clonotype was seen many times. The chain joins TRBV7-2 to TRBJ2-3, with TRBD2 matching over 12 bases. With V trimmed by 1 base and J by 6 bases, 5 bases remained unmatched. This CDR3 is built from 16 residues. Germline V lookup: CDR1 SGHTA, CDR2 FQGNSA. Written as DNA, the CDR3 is TGTGCCAGCAGCTTAGTGGCTAGCGGGGGGGATGATACGCAGTATTTT. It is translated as CASSLVASGGDDTQYF.

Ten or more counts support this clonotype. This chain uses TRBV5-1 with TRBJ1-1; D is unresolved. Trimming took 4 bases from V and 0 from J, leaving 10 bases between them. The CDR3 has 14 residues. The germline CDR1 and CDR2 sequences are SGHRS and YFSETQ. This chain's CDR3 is CASSLSGMNTEAFF. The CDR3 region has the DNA TGCGCCAGCAGCCTGAGCGGGATGAACACTGAAGCTTTCTTT.

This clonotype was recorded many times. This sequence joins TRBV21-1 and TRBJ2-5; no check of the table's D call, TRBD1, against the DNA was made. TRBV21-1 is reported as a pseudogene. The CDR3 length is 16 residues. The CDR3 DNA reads TGTGCCAGCAGCAAAGTTAGCAGGGGAGGCTTGGAGACCCAGTACTTC. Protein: CASSKVSRGGLETQYF.

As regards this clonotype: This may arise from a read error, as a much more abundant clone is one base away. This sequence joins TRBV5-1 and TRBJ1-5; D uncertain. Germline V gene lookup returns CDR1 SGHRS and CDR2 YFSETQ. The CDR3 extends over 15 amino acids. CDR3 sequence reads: CASSPRGDSIQPQHF. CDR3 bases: TGCGCCAGCAGCCCGCGGGGAGATAGCATTCAGCCCCAGCATTTT.

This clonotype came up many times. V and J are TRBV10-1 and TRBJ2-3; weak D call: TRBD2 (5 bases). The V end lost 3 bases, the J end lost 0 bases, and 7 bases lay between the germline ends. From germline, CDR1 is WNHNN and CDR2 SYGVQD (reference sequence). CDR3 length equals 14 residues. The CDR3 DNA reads TGCGCCAGCAGTGACCAGCGGAGCACAGATACGCAGTATTTT. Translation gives CASSDQRSTDTQYF.

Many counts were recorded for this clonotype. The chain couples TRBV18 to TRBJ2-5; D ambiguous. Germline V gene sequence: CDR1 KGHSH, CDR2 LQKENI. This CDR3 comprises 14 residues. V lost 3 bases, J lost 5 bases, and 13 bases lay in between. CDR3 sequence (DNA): TGTGCCAGCTCACCTCCGGCCCTTATGGAGACCCAGTACTTC. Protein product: CASSPPALMETQYF.

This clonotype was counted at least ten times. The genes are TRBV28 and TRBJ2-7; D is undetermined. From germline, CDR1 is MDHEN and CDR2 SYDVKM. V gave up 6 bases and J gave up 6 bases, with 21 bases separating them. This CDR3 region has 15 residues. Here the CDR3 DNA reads TGTGCCAGCAGCCCCCTCGGCGCGAGGTACGGCGAGCAGTACGTC. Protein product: CASSPLGARYGEQYV.

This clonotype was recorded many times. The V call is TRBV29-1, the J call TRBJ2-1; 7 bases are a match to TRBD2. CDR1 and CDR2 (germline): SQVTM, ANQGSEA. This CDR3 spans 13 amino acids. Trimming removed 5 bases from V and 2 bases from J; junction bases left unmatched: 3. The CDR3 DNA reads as TGCAGCGTTTCGGGGGGAGCCTACAATGAGCAGTTCTTC. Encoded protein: CSVSGGAYNEQFF.

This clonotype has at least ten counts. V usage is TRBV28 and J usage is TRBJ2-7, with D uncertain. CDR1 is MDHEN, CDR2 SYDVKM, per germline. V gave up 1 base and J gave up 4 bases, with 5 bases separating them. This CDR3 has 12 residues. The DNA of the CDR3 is TGTGCCAGCAGTTTATCAGGTTACGAGCAGTACGTC. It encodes CASSLSGYEQYV.

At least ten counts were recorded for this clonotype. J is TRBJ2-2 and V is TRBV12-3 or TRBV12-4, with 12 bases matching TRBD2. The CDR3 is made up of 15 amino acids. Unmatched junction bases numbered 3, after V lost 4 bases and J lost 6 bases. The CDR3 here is CASSWTSGVAGELFF. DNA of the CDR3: TGTGCCAGCAGTTGGACTAGCGGGGTAGCCGGGGAGCTGTTTTTT.

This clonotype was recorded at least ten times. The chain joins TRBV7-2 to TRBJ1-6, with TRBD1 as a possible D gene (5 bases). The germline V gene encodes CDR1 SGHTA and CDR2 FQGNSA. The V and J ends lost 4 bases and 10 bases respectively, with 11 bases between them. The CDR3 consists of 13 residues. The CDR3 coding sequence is TGTGCCAGCAGCTCCGCCGGGGGATCACCCCTCCACTTT. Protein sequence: CASSSAGGSPLHF. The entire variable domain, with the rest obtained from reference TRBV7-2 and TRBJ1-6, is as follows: GAGVSQSPSNKVTEKGKDVELRCDPISGHTALYWYRQSLGQGLEFLIYFQGNSAPDKSGLPSDRFSAERTGGSVSTLTIQRTQQEDSAVYLCASSSAGGSPLHFGNGTRLTVT.

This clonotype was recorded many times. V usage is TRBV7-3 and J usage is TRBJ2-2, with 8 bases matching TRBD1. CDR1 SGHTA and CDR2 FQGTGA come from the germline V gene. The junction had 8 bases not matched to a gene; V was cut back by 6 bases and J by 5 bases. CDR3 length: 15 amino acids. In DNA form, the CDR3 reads TGTGCCAGCAGACCAGGGGGCAGAAATACCGGGGAGCTGTTTTTT. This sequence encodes CASRPGGRNTGELFF.

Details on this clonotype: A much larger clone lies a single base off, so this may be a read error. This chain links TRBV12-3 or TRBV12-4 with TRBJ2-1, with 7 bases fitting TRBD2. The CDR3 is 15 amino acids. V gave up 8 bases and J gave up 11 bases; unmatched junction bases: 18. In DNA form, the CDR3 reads TGTGCCAGCGGATACGGGGGGACTATGGGAAATAAGCAGTTCTTC. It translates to CASGYGGTMGNKQFF.

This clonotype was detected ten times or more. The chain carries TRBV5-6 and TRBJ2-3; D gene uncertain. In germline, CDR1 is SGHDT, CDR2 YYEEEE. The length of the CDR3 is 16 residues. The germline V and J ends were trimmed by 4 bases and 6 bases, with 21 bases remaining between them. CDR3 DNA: TGTGCCAGCAGCCATCAACCCGCACCTCGTAGGGATACGCAGTATTTT. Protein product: CASSHQPAPRRDTQYF.

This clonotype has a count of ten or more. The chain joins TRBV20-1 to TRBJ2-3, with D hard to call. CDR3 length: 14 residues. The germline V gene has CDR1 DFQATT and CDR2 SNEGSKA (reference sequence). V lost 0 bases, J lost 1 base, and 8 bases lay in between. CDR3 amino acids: CSARDAMGTDTQYF. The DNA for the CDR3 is TGCAGTGCTAGAGATGCGATGGGCACAGATACGCAGTATTTT.